This TCR beta chain comes out of a study of blood T cell repertoires in COVID-19. The overall study: The analysed material was cDNA or gDNA that came from T cells, B-cell-depleted T cells, or PBMCs.

Germline CDR1 is LGHNT and CDR2 is FRNRAP. The CDR3 is made up of 14 amino acids. Trimming removed 3 bases from V and 7 bases from J; junction bases left unmatched: 8. The assay was immunoSEQ multiplex PCR, and TCRdb's table has in-frame clones only and misses some. The sample gives more than 120,000 clones, approximately 88% of which show up once; 4.5% to 6% is in the top ten. The chain carries TRBV12-5 and TRBJ1-2; 7 bases align to TRBD1. This TCR came from a human donor in a cohort sampled during active COVID-19. The sequencing input was peripheral blood. CDR3 in amino acids: CASGFRDRESGYTF. CDR3 in DNA: TGTGCTAGTGGTTTCCGCGACAGGGAGAGTGGCTACACCTTC. The full variable domain, its missing parts supplied by reference TRBV12-5 and TRBJ1-2, is DARVTQTPRHKVTEMGQEVTMRCQPILGHNTVFWYRQTMMQGLELLAYFRNRAPLDDSGMPKDRFSAEMPDATLATLKIQPSEPRDSAVYFCASGFRDRESGYTFGSGTRLTVV.